Listed below are T cell receptor beta chains from one sample, sequenced in a study of cytomegalovirus exposure and HLA in healthy donors. Measured with immunoSEQ multiplex PCR; TCRdb has only the in-frame clones, and not every one. The table records under 200,000 clones, more than 60% of them present only once. Sequencing was performed on PBMCs. All receptors come from a woman in her forties in good health and CMV-seropositive. The CDR3 runs from the conserved cysteine through the conserved F or W. A D gene is named only where the DNA matches it firmly. The listing skips clone size in some rows; elsewhere it reads once, few, many or a size class.

cdr3_length: 15
d_call: TRBD2
v_call: TRBV11-2
clone_size: -
j_call: TRBJ2-3
cdr3_nt: TGTGCCAGCACCCAGGGGCGGGGGGGCAAAGATACGCAGTATTTT
cdr3_aa: CASTQGRGGKDTQYF

cdr3_length: 16
d_call: -
v_call: TRBV27
clone_size: -
j_call: TRBJ1-2
cdr3_nt: TGTGCCAGCAGTCCAACGGCGGAATGGGGGCTTTCCAGCTACACCTTC
cdr3_aa: CASSPTAEWGLSSYTF

cdr3_length: 13
d_call: -
v_call: TRBV5-1
clone_size: -
j_call: TRBJ1-1
cdr3_nt: TGCGCCAGCAGCTTGGAGGGGCCCACTGAAGCTTTCTTT
cdr3_aa: CASSLEGPTEAFF

cdr3_length: 18
d_call: TRBD2
v_call: TRBV29-1
clone_size: few
j_call: TRBJ2-7
cdr3_nt: TGCAGCGTTGAAAGCCCTAGCGGGGAAGTCTCCTCCTCGTACGAGCAGTACTTC
cdr3_aa: CSVESPSGEVSSSYEQYF

cdr3_length: 15
d_call: TRBD1
v_call: TRBV5-8
clone_size: few
j_call: TRBJ2-1
cdr3_nt: TGTGCCAGCAGCCGCGGGACAGGAGCCTACAATGAGCAGTTCTTC
cdr3_aa: CASSRGTGAYNEQFF

cdr3_length: 14
d_call: -
v_call: TRBV7-9
clone_size: -
j_call: TRBJ1-3
cdr3_nt: TGTGCCAGCAGCTTCCCAACTGTAGGAAACACCATATATTTT
cdr3_aa: CASSFPTVGNTIYF

cdr3_length: 13
d_call: -
v_call: TRBV7-9
clone_size: -
j_call: TRBJ1-1
cdr3_nt: TGTGCCAGCAGCTTAGGCCCGGGAGGGGAAGCTTTCTTT
cdr3_aa: CASSLGPGGEAFF

cdr3_length: 13
d_call: TRBD1
v_call: TRBV29-1
clone_size: -
j_call: TRBJ2-7
cdr3_nt: TGCAGCGGGGGGACAGGCTATGACTACGAGCAGTACTTC
cdr3_aa: CSGGTGYDYEQYF

cdr3_length: 19
d_call: -
v_call: TRBV7-4
clone_size: -
j_call: TRBJ1-5
cdr3_nt: TGTGCCAGCAAACGACACGAGGGCAGGACCAGGAGGGGCGATCAGCCCCAGCATTTT
cdr3_aa: CASKRHEGRTRRGDQPQHF

cdr3_length: 20
d_call: -
v_call: TRBV30
clone_size: few
j_call: TRBJ1-4
cdr3_nt: TGTGCCTGGAGTGCACGCTCCCTGGGGGCTGGGTATGCAACTAATGAAAAACTGTTTTTT
cdr3_aa: CAWSARSLGAGYATNEKLFF

cdr3_length: 15
d_call: -
v_call: TRBV4-1
clone_size: -
j_call: TRBJ2-1
cdr3_nt: TGCGCCAGCAGCCCGACTGCCAGCTCCTACAATGAGCAGTTCTTC
cdr3_aa: CASSPTASSYNEQFF

cdr3_length: 15
d_call: TRBD2
v_call: TRBV28
clone_size: -
j_call: TRBJ2-1
cdr3_nt: TGTGCCAGCAACCCCGCGGGGGTCTCCTACAATGAGCAGTTCTTC
cdr3_aa: CASNPAGVSYNEQFF

cdr3_length: 16
d_call: -
v_call: TRBV10-2
clone_size: -
j_call: TRBJ1-5
cdr3_nt: TGCGCCAGCAGGAACAGCGGCAACGCACACAATCAGCCCCAGCATTTT
cdr3_aa: CASRNSGNAHNQPQHF

cdr3_length: 14
d_call: -
v_call: TRBV5-5
clone_size: -
j_call: TRBJ1-1
cdr3_nt: TGTGCCAGCGGTGGACAGTGGGGAGACACTGAAGCTTTCTTT
cdr3_aa: CASGGQWGDTEAFF

cdr3_length: 18
d_call: TRBD1
v_call: TRBV5-1
clone_size: -
j_call: TRBJ1-6
cdr3_nt: TGCGCCAGCAGAGCCGGGACAGGGGGCATGACCTATAATTCACCCCTCCACTTT
cdr3_aa: CASRAGTGGMTYNSPLHF

cdr3_length: 16
d_call: TRBD2
v_call: TRBV5-4
clone_size: -
j_call: TRBJ2-3
cdr3_nt: TGTGCCAGCAGCTCGGGACTAGCGGGGGGGGCAGATACGCAGTATTTT
cdr3_aa: CASSSGLAGGADTQYF

cdr3_length: 12
d_call: -
v_call: TRBV29-1
clone_size: once
j_call: TRBJ2-5
cdr3_nt: TGCAGCGCCTCCACGGGTCTGGAGACCCAGTACTTC
cdr3_aa: CSASTGLETQYF

cdr3_length: 13
d_call: -
v_call: TRBV7-3
clone_size: -
j_call: TRBJ2-5
cdr3_nt: TGTGCCAGCAGCCGGGGGGCTAGAGAGACCCAGTACTTC
cdr3_aa: CASSRGARETQYF

cdr3_length: 16
d_call: -
v_call: TRBV5-1
clone_size: -
j_call: TRBJ2-6
cdr3_nt: TGCGCCAGCAGCTTGCAATGGAGGGCTGGGGCCAACGGCCTGACTTTC
cdr3_aa: CASSLQWRAGANGLTF

cdr3_length: 17
d_call: -
v_call: TRBV30
clone_size: few
j_call: TRBJ2-4
cdr3_nt: TGTGCCTGGAGTGTGAAAACGACATCTCTAGCCAAAAACAGTCAGTACTTC
cdr3_aa: CAWSVKTTSLAKNSQYF

cdr3_length: 14
d_call: -
v_call: TRBV2
clone_size: -
j_call: TRBJ1-2
cdr3_nt: TGTGCCAGCAGATCCCAGGGAAGGGGGTATGGCTACACCTTC
cdr3_aa: CASRSQGRGYGYTF

cdr3_length: 14
d_call: -
v_call: TRBV28
clone_size: once
j_call: TRBJ1-6
cdr3_nt: TGTGCCAGCAGTCCAGCAACACTAGATTCACCCCTCCACTTT
cdr3_aa: CASSPATLDSPLHF

cdr3_length: 12
d_call: TRBD1
v_call: TRBV27
clone_size: -
j_call: TRBJ1-6
cdr3_nt: TGTGCCAGTATGACAGGGAACTCACCCCTCCACTTT
cdr3_aa: CASMTGNSPLHF

cdr3_length: 18
d_call: TRBD2
v_call: TRBV4-1
clone_size: -
j_call: TRBJ2-3
cdr3_nt: TGCGCCAGCAGCCCGTCCGGGGCTAGCGGGGCAAGCACAGATACGCAGTATTTT
cdr3_aa: CASSPSGASGASTDTQYF

cdr3_length: 15
d_call: TRBD1
v_call: TRBV27
clone_size: -
j_call: TRBJ2-1
cdr3_nt: TGTGCCAGCAATCAACAGGGGGGCTCCTACAATGAGCAGTTCTTC
cdr3_aa: CASNQQGGSYNEQFF

cdr3_length: 13
d_call: -
v_call: TRBV11-3
clone_size: -
j_call: TRBJ1-1
cdr3_nt: TGTGCCAGCAGCTTGTCAGTGAACACTGAAGCTTTCTTT
cdr3_aa: CASSLSVNTEAFF

cdr3_length: 14
d_call: -
v_call: TRBV5-6
clone_size: -
j_call: TRBJ1-4
cdr3_nt: TGTGCCAGCAGCTTATGGGGGGTTCAAGAAAAACTGTTTTTT
cdr3_aa: CASSLWGVQEKLFF

cdr3_length: 16
d_call: TRBD1
v_call: TRBV7-2
clone_size: -
j_call: TRBJ2-7
cdr3_nt: TGTGCCAGCAGCTTAGATATTTCCGGGACAGACTACGAGCAGTACTTC
cdr3_aa: CASSLDISGTDYEQYF

cdr3_length: 14
d_call: -
v_call: TRBV7-8
clone_size: -
j_call: TRBJ2-7
cdr3_nt: TGTGCCAGCAGCTTAGGGCAGGGGCTTCACGAGCAGTACTTC
cdr3_aa: CASSLGQGLHEQYF